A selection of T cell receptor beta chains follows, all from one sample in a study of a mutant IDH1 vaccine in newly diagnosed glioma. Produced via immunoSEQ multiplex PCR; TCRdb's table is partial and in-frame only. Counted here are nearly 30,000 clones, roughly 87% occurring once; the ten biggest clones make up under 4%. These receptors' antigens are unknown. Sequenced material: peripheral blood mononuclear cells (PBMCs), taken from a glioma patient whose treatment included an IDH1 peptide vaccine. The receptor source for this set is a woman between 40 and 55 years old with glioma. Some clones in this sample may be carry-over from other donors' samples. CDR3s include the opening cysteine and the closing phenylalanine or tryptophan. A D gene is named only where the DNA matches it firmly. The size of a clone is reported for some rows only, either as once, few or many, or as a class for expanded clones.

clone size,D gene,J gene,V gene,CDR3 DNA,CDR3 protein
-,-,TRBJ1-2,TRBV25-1,TGTGCCAGCAGTGATGCGGGCTCCCCGAATGGCTACACCTTC,CASSDAGSPNGYTF
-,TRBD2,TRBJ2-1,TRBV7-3,TGTGCCAGCAGTTTGAGAGGCGGGGGGCTCAAACATGAGCAGTTCTTC,CASSLRGGGLKHEQFF
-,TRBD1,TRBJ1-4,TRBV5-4,TGTGCCAGCAGCTTATTCGACAGGGACCAAGAAAAACTGTTTTTT,CASSLFDRDQEKLFF
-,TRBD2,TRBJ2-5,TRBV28,TGTGCCAGCAGTTTCACCCCGGGGGGAGGGCGCGAGACCCAGTACTTC,CASSFTPGGGRETQYF
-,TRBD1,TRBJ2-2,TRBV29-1,TGCAGCGTCGATCGGACAGGGGGCACCGGGGAGCTGTTTTTT,CSVDRTGGTGELFF
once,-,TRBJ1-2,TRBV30,TGTGCCTCCTACAACAAACTCTATGGCTACACCTTC,CASYNKLYGYTF
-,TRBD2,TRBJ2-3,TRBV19,TGTGCCAGTACTTCGACTAGCGGAGGGGGAGATACGCAGTATTTT,CASTSTSGGGDTQYF
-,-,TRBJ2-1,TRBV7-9,TGTGCCAGCAGCTCCCCTCCATCCTACAATGAGCAGTTCTTC,CASSSPPSYNEQFF
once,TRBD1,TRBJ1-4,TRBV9,TGTGCCAGCAGCCCTCGACAGGGACTTAATGAAAAACTGTTTTTT,CASSPRQGLNEKLFF
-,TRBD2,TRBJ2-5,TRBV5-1,TGCGCCAGCAGCTCCACTAGCGGGGAAGAGACCCAGTACTTC,CASSSTSGEETQYF
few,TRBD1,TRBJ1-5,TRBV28,TGTGCCAGCAAGGGACAGGGAGTCAGCAATCAGCCCCAGCATTTT,CASKGQGVSNQPQHF
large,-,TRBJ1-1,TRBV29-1,TGCAGCGGCCGGGATGGGGTTCTTCCGAGGACTGAAGCTTTCTTT,CSGRDGVLPRTEAFF
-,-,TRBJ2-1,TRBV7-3,TGTGCCAGCAGCTTCGGGTACAATGAGCAGTTCTTC,CASSFGYNEQFF
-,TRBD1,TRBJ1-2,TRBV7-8,TGTGCCAGCAGCCCTCGGACAGGGGGAAATGGCTACACCTTC,CASSPRTGGNGYTF
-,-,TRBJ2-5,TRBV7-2,TGTGCCAGCAGCTTAGCAGGCCCTCAAGAGACCCAGTACTTC,CASSLAGPQETQYF
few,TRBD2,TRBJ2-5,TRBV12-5,TGTGCTAGTGGTCTTAGGACTAGCGGGAATGACGGGGAGACCCAGTACTTC,CASGLRTSGNDGETQYF
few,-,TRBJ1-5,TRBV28,TGTGCCAGTACCAGATCGGGGCCCCTCGGGGGCCTGAATCAGCCCCAGCATTTT,CASTRSGPLGGLNQPQHF
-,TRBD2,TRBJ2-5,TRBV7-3,TGTGCCAGCAGCTTAAGTGGGGTAGCGGGGGGCCCAGAGACCCAGTACTTC,CASSLSGVAGGPETQYF
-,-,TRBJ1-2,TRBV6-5,TGTGCCAGCAGCCCGGGACTGGCCAACTATGGCTACACCTTC,CASSPGLANYGYTF
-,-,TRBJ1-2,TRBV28,TGTGCCGCAAGGAATATACGGGTGGACAACTATGGCTACACCTTC,CAARNIRVDNYGYTF
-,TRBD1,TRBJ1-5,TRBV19,TGTGCCAGTAGAGGGACAGGCCATCAGCCCCAGCATTTT,CASRGTGHQPQHF
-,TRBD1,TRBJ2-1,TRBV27,TGTGCCAGCAGGAACGCGGACAGGGAAGAGGATGAGCAGTTCTTC,CASRNADREEDEQFF
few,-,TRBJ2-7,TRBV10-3,TGTGCCACTCAAGGGCAGGGCTTCTACGAGCAGTACTTC,CATQGQGFYEQYF
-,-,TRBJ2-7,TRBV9,TGTGCCAGCAGCGTAGAGAGTGTGCCTAATTCCTACGAGCAGTACTTC,CASSVESVPNSYEQYF
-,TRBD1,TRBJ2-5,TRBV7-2,TGTGCCAGCAGCTTGGGACAGTCGGAGACCCAGTACTTC,CASSLGQSETQYF
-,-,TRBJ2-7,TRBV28,TGTGCCAGCAATGGGGATTACGAGCAGTACTTC,CASNGDYEQYF
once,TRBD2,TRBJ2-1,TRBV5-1,TGCGCCAGCTCGACTAGCGGGAGTTCCTACAATGAGCAGTTCTTC,CASSTSGSSYNEQFF
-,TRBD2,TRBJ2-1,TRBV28,TGTGCCAGCACCGCAATAATCGGGACTAGCGGGAGCCGGGCCTACAATGAGCAGTTCTTC,CASTAIIGTSGSRAYNEQFF
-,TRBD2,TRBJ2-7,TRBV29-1,TGCAGCGTTACCCTAAGGGGTAGCGGGAGCGAGGACGATCCCTCCTACGAGCAGTACTTC,CSVTLRGSGSEDDPSYEQYF
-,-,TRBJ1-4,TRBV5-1,TGCGCCAGCAGCTTGTGGGGGGATAATGAAAAACTGTTTTTT,CASSLWGDNEKLFF
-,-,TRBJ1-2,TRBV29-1,TGCAGCGTTGAAGGCTTTGGCTACACCTTC,CSVEGFGYTF
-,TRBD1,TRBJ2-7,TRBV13,TGTGCCAGCAGCTTAGCCATCGACAGGGGGGAGAGATACGAGCAGTACTTC,CASSLAIDRGERYEQYF
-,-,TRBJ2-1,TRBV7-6,TGTGCCAGCAGCCCTGGGGCGGGCTCCTACAATGAGCAGTTCTTC,CASSPGAGSYNEQFF
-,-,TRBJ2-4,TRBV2,TGTGCCAGCAGTGAATGGCCAGACCAACTAGCCAAAAACATTCAGTACTTC,CASSEWPDQLAKNIQYF
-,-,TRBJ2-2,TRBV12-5,TGTGCTAGTGGCCACCAGAACGCCGGGGAGCTGTTTTTT,CASGHQNAGELFF
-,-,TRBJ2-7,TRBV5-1,TGCGCCAGCAGCTTGGGACTGAGCTCCTACGAGCAGTACTTC,CASSLGLSSYEQYF
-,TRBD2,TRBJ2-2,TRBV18,TGTGCCAGTCGCCCCAGGGAGGGGTACACCGGGGAGCTGTTTTTT,CASRPREGYTGELFF
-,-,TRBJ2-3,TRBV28,TGTGCCAGCATCGCCTTGGTTCTGGACCGCCCCACAGATACGCAGTATTTT,CASIALVLDRPTDTQYF
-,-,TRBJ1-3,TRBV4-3,TGCGCCAGCAGCTTCACGGCAGGCTCTGGAAACACCATATATTTT,CASSFTAGSGNTIYF
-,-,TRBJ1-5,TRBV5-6,TGTGCCAGCAGCTCGGGTATCAGCAATCAGCCCCAGCATTTT,CASSSGISNQPQHF
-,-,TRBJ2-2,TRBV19,TGTGCCAGTGGTAGGATGGCGGCCGGGGAGCTGTTTTTT,CASGRMAAGELFF
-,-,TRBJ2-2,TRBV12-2,TGTGCAAGTCGCTTAGACTGGACTAGCGGGGGGAACGGGGAGCTGTTTTTT,CASRLDWTSGGNGELFF